This TCR beta chain was retrieved from a study of T-cell reconstitution after alpha-beta-depleted transplantation in children. The CDR3 is 17 amino acids. Trimming took 2 bases from V and 6 from J; bases not matched to a gene: 9. The germline gives CDR1 SGHTA, CDR2 FQGNSA. Unique molecular identifiers tagged the TCRbeta library. TCRdb reprocessed the PCR reads with MiXCR, giving one entry per CDR3 protein. Of 500,000 or so distinct CDR3 sequences in the sample, 11% were seen once. The chain links TRBV7-2 to TRBJ2-1; 11 bases match TRBD2. This specimen was PBMCs, mostly from graft donor cells, taken 180 days after TCRalphabeta/CD19-depleted stem cell transplant. This TCR derives from a female patient between 2 and 10 years old who had a stem cell transplant for aplastic anemia, so the T cells may come from the graft donor. Here the CDR3 reads CASSLTSLLAGVNEQFF. In DNA, the CDR3 is TGTGCCAGCAGCTTAACGTCCCTACTAGCGGGAGTCAATGAGCAGTTCTTC.